This T cell receptor (beta chain) is from a study of Ad26.COV2.S vaccination and SARS-CoV-2 variants. This table comes from immunoSEQ multiplex PCR, and its TCRdb copy is limited to in-frame clones, with some not included. This sample carries roughly 300,000 clones, around 89% of them seen once, and the ten largest clones take 6.4%. Specified treatment: 19 received Ad26.COV2.S at low or high dose, single or two shots; 5 received placebo; per-sample allocation not given. Each sample was drawn 63 days after the first injection (of vaccine or placebo). Germline loops: CDR1 SEHNR, CDR2 FQNEAQ (reference sequence). Trimming cost V 1 base and J 7 bases; bases outside gene matches: 5. The CDR3 has 14 residues.

The rearrangement uses TRBV7-9 and TRBJ1-2; 8 bases map to TRBD1. This TCR was sampled from a person between 18 and 59 years old who received the Ad26.COV2.S COVID-19 vaccine or a placebo. The sample in question was peripheral blood, obtained in a trial of Ad26.COV2.S vaccine versus placebo. The CDR3 DNA reads as TGTGCCAGCAGCTTAGGGACAGGGCACCGTGGCTACACCTTC. Encoded protein: CASSLGTGHRGYTF.